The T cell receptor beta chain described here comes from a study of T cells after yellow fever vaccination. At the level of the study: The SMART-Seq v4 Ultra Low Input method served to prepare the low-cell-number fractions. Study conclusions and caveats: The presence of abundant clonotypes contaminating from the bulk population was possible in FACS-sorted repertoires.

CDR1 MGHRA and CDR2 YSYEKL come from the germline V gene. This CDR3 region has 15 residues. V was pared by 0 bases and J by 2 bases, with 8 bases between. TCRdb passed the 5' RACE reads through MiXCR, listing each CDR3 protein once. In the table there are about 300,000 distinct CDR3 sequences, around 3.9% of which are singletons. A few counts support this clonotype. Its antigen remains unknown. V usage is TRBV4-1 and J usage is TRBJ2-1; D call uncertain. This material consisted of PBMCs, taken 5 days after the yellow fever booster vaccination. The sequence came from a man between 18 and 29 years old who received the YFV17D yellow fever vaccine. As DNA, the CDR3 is TGCGCCAGCAGCCAAGATATTCTACCCTACAATGAGCAGTTCTTC. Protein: CASSQDILPYNEQFF.